The entry below gives a single TCR beta chain sequence along with its context. TCRdb's copy holds only in-frame clones and misses some; the assay was immunoSEQ multiplex PCR. In the table there are approximately 68,000 clones, 83% of which are singletons. This entry is derived from a study of blood T cell repertoires in COVID-19. The ends lost 7 bases at V and 11 bases at J; junction bases unmatched: 21. This CDR3 contains 17 residues. Germline V gives CDR1 SEHNR, CDR2 FQNEAQ (reference sequence). The sequencing input was peripheral blood. This chain connects TRBV7-9 to TRBJ1-1, with TRBD1 matching 11 bases. The TCR sequence derives from a woman aged 55-69 years with acute or convalescent COVID-19. In DNA form, the CDR3 reads TGTGCCAGCAATCCCATAGGACAGGGGGCGAGGAACACTATGGCTTTCTTT. Its protein product is CASNPIGQGARNTMAFF.